This TCR beta chain was found in a study of blood T cells in healthy people across ages. Then a second PCR, running roughly 7 to 12 cycles, was carried out with a sample-barcoded 5' primer and a J-beta primer mix. TCRdb processed the 5' RACE reads anew with MiXCR; each CDR3 protein has one entry. The table lists over a million distinct CDR3 sequences, less than 50% of them singletons. CDR3 size: 16 residues. V lost 3 bases, J lost 3 bases, and 8 bases stayed unmatched. The germline CDR1 and CDR2 sequences are SEHNR and FQNEAQ (reference sequence). The sample comprised blood. The sequence was obtained from a woman aged 60 to 75 in good health. The chain is built from TRBV7-9 and TRBJ2-3; 8 bases agree with TRBD1. In DNA, the CDR3 is TGTGCCAGCAGCTTGGGTACAGGGGGTTGGACAGATACGCAGTATTTT. Translation gives CASSLGTGGWTDTQYF.